The rows below give T cell receptor delta chains drawn from one sample of a study of gamma-delta chains in newborns, infants, children. TCRdb used CATT to re-call clones from the reads. Of around 11,000 delta-chain clones in the sample, about 8.6% were seen once. Sample: blood. Receptors originate from a child who was a newborn, infant or young child, either healthy, febrile or measles-vaccinated (not recorded which). Both conserved end residues are part of each CDR3. The order of the fields is V gene, J gene, CDR3 protein.

V gene: TRDV2
J gene: TRDJ1
CDR3 protein: CACDLWGVDKLIF

V gene: TRDV1
J gene: TRDJ1
CDR3 protein: CALGQYWGILSWVSDTDKLIF

V gene: TRDV2
J gene: TRDJ3
CDR3 protein: CACDTVTGGSSWDTRQMFF

V gene: TRDV2
J gene: TRDJ3
CDR3 protein: CACDTFTGDWDTRQMFF

V gene: TRDV2
J gene: TRDJ3
CDR3 protein: CACDPTGGYTWDTRQMFF

V gene: TRDV2
J gene: TRDJ1
CDR3 protein: CACDTVGDASYTDKLIF

V gene: TRDV2
J gene: TRDJ1
CDR3 protein: CACDPLAGDNTDKLIF

V gene: TRDV1
J gene: TRDJ1
CDR3 protein: CALGPPSSWGIRRRTDKLIF

V gene: TRDV2
J gene: TRDJ1
CDR3 protein: CACDTVPTGGYETDKLIF

V gene: TRDV1
J gene: TRDJ1
CDR3 protein: CALGEPWSRGITDKLIF

V gene: TRDV2
J gene: TRDJ1
CDR3 protein: CACDPLLGNNSSTDKLIF

V gene: TRDV2
J gene: TRDJ2
CDR3 protein: CACDTLGETAQLFF

V gene: TRDV2
J gene: TRDJ1
CDR3 protein: CACDALMGDTTDKLIF

V gene: TRDV2
J gene: TRDJ1
CDR3 protein: CACYQMGDTAKLIF

V gene: TRDV1
J gene: TRDJ1
CDR3 protein: CALGEHSDRLGLRLIF

V gene: TRDV2
J gene: TRDJ1
CDR3 protein: CACDTVSGLDPGNKLIF

V gene: TRDV2
J gene: TRDJ1
CDR3 protein: CACDPLHTDKLIF

V gene: TRDV2
J gene: TRDJ1
CDR3 protein: CACDVLSNLGGSTDKLIF

V gene: TRDV2
J gene: TRDJ1
CDR3 protein: CACDNLGDPTDKLIF

V gene: TRDV2
J gene: TRDJ3
CDR3 protein: CACDKVLGDTRQSWDTRQMFF

V gene: TRDV2
J gene: TRDJ1
CDR3 protein: CACDLVVLGDKQGLDKLIF

V gene: TRDV2
J gene: TRDJ1
CDR3 protein: CACDTPWGRGDDKLIF

V gene: TRDV2
J gene: TRDJ1
CDR3 protein: CACDPVLGGTSNIPKGHKLIF

V gene: TRDV2
J gene: TRDJ1
CDR3 protein: CACDTLLRGIRVNTDKLIF